One and the same sample provided the 5 T cell receptor beta chains below, sequenced in a study of T-cell reconstitution after alpha-beta-depleted transplantation in children. A TCRbeta library incorporating unique molecular identifiers was prepared. TCRdb processed the PCR reads anew with MiXCR; each CDR3 protein has one entry. The repertoire holds a few hundred thousand distinct CDR3 sequences, with around 10% as singletons. Source: PBMCs from the stem cell graft donor, taken from the stem cell graft. The receptors originated from a human donor who donated a stem cell graft to a child with acute lymphoblastic leukemia.

This chain uses TRBV4-3 with TRBJ2-3, with a possible D match to TRBD2 (5 bases). The germline V gene has CDR1 LGHNA and CDR2 YSLEER. The CDR3 loop spans 17 amino acids. V lost 3 bases and J lost 0, with 16 bases in between. CDR3 protein: CASSHLPRGLSTDTQYF. CDR3 coding DNA: TGCGCCAGCAGCCACCTTCCCCGGGGTCTGAGCACAGATACGCAGTATTTT.

This clonotype appeared many times. The V gene is TRBV7-9, the J gene TRBJ2-7; 8 nucleotides line up with TRBD1. The CDR3 loop spans 17 amino acids. After removal of 5 bases from V and 5 bases from J, the junction contained 17 bases not matched to a gene. CDR1 is SEHNR and CDR2 is FQNEAQ in the germline V gene (reference sequence). CDR3 nucleotides: TGTGCCAGCAGCCCTAACGCCGGACAGGGACTTGAGAACGAGCAGTACTTC. Translation gives CASSPNAGQGLENEQYF.

This clonotype has more than one count but fewer than ten. V is TRBV7-8 and J is TRBJ2-5; 7 bases line up with TRBD2. CDR1 is SGHVS and CDR2 is FQNEAQ in the germline V gene. Trimming cost V 5 bases and J 6 bases; bases outside gene matches: 12. The CDR3 spans 15 residues. This CDR3 is CASSLMAGAGKTQYF. The CDR3 DNA reads as TGTGCCAGCAGCCTCATGGCGGGAGCTGGGAAGACCCAGTACTTC.

The rearrangement links TRBV20-1 to TRBJ1-5; D is possibly TRBD1 (5 bases). This CDR3 contains 16 residues. The V and J ends lost 6 bases and 2 bases respectively, with 20 bases between them. Germline CDR1 and CDR2: DFQATT and SNEGSKA (reference sequence). The CDR3 loop reads CSASPEVPGRNQPQHF. In DNA, the CDR3 is TGCAGTGCGAGCCCTGAGGTACCGGGGCGCAATCAGCCCCAGCATTTT.

This clonotype was counted only a few times. The J gene is TRBJ2-2, the V gene TRBV7-2; no reliable D call. Germline V CDR1 and CDR2: SGHTA, FQGNSA. The V gene lost 7 bases and the J gene lost 8 bases, with 14 bases spanning the gap. This CDR3 contains 13 residues. The CDR3 sequence: CASTNYGPGELFF. Here the CDR3 DNA reads TGTGCCAGCACTAACTACGGGCCGGGGGAGCTGTTTTTT.